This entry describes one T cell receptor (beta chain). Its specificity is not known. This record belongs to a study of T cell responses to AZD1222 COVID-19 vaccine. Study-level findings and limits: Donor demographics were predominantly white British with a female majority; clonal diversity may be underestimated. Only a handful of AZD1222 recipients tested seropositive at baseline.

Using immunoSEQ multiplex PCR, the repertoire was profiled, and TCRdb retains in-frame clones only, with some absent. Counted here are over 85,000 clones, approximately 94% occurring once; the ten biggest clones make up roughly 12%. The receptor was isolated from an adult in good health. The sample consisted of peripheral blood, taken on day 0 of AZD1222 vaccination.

CDR3 DNA: TGCAGCGTTCCAAGGACAGGGGGGATCATGAACACTGAAGCTTTCTTT. The encoded protein is CSVPRTGGIMNTEAFF. V and J are TRBV29-1 and TRBJ1-1; 10 bases match TRBD1. Germline values: CDR1 SQVTM, CDR2 ANQGSEA. This CDR3 spans 16 amino acids. Trimming cost V 5 bases and J 0 bases; bases outside gene matches: 9. The full variable domain, its missing parts supplied by reference TRBV29-1 and TRBJ1-1, is SAVISQKPSRDICQRGTSLTIQCQVDSQVTMMFWYRQQPGQSLTLIATANQGSEATYESGFVIDKFPISRPNLTFSTLTVSNMSPEDSSIYLCSVPRTGGIMNTEAFFGQGTRLTVV.